The subject of this entry is one T cell receptor beta chain. What it binds is not known. TCRdb's copy holds only in-frame clones and misses some; the assay was immunoSEQ multiplex PCR. The table has about 140,000 clones, approximately 94% seen once. These data come from a study of cytomegalovirus exposure and HLA in healthy donors. Whole-study findings and limits: A later analysis found first-cohort TCR clusters tended to co-occur in the 120 or so validation repertoires. The CMV antigen specificity of a few CMV-associated chains was confirmed through in vitro analysis.

The origin of this receptor is a man between 18 and 29 years old in good health and CMV-seropositive. The sequenced sample was PBMCs.

CDR3 sequence (DNA): TGTGCCAGCAGTTTTAATCTCTATCAGCCCCAGCATTTT. It specifies CASSFNLYQPQHF. The rearrangement uses TRBV27 and TRBJ1-5; D unresolved. The germline CDR1 and CDR2 sequences are MNHEY and SMNVEV (reference sequence). The CDR3 is 13 residues long. Trimming stripped 3 bases from V and 5 bases from J, with 8 bases between.